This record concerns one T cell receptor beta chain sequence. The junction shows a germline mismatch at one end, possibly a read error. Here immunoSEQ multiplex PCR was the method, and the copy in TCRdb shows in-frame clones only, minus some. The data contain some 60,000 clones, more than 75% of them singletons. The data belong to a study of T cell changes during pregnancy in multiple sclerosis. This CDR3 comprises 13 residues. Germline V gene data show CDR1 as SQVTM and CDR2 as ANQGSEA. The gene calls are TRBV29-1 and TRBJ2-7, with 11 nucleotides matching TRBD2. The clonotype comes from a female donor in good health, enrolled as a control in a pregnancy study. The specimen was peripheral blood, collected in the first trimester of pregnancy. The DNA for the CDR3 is TGCAGCGTTGTAGTAGCGGGAGGGTACGGGCAGTACTTC. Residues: CSVVVAGGYGQYF.